Below are 29 T cell receptor beta chains sequenced from a single sample in a study of OX40 agonist ivuxolimab in advanced cancers. Here immunoSEQ multiplex PCR was the method, and the copy in TCRdb shows in-frame clones only, minus some. Counted here are about 46,000 clones, over 65% occurring once; the ten biggest clones make up approximately 1.8%. Sequenced here: CD4+ or CD8+ T cells sorted from blood, sampled in a trial of the OX40 agonist ivuxolimab. Receptors originate from an adult with an advanced solid tumor such as melanoma, head and neck, liver or kidney cancer.

The chain couples TRBV29-1 to TRBJ1-1; D gene unclear. CDR1 is SQVTM, CDR2 ANQGSEA, per germline. The CDR3 spans 13 residues. Trimming stripped 5 bases from V and 7 bases from J, with 17 bases between. In nucleotides, the CDR3 is TGCAGCGTTTTCGTCGGTCGAGGAGGTGAAGCTTTCTTT. Protein product: CSVFVGRGGEAFF.

This chain joins TRBV5-6 and TRBJ2-7, with D uncertain. V shed 0 bases and J shed 2 bases, with 9 bases lying between them. The CDR3 has 14 residues. Germline CDR1 is SGHDT and CDR2 is YYEEEE. Here the CDR3 DNA reads TGTGCCAGCAGCTTGGACAGCAGTCCCTACGAGCAGTACTTC. Translating it yields CASSLDSSPYEQYF.

The chain combines TRBV5-1 with TRBJ1-1, with 7 bases matching TRBD1. Germline values: CDR1 SGHRS, CDR2 YFSETQ. The CDR3 runs 14 residues. V shed 4 bases and J 0 bases; nucleotides not matched to a gene: 3. The CDR3 DNA reads as TGCGCCAGCAGCCCAGGGGGAATGAACACTGAAGCTTTCTTT. Translating gives CASSPGGMNTEAFF.

This sequence joins TRBV21-1 and TRBJ2-7; the table's D call, TRBD1, was not checked against the DNA. TRBV21-1 is a recognized pseudogene. The CDR3 length is 20 residues. The CDR3 is CASSNPQLDRGVSGLNEQYF. The CDR3 DNA sequence: TGTGCCAGCAGCAACCCCCAGTTGGACAGGGGAGTTTCGGGCCTAAACGAGCAGTACTTC.

Within the sample, this clone is medium-sized. The chain combines TRBV15 with TRBJ2-1, with TRBD1 identical over 9 bases. J gave up 2 bases and V 1 base, and 3 bases lay outside the gene matches. Germline CDR1 and CDR2: LNHNV and YYDKDF (reference sequence). The CDR3 is 16 residues long. DNA for the CDR3: TGTGCCACCAGCAGAGGGGGGACAGGGCCCTACAATGAGCAGTTCTTC. Protein: CATSRGGTGPYNEQFF.

The chain combines TRBV5-5 with TRBJ2-2; D might be TRBD1 or TRBD2, each matching 6 bases. The V and J ends lost 4 bases and 6 bases respectively, with 16 bases between them. CDR1 SGHKS and CDR2 YYEKEE come from the germline V gene (reference sequence). The CDR3 extends over 15 amino acids. This CDR3 is CASSTRGGGPGELFF. The CDR3, as DNA: TGTGCCAGCAGCACGCGAGGAGGGGGTCCCGGGGAGCTGTTTTTT.

The chain employs TRBV2 and TRBJ1-2; the D is unclear. Trimming stripped 0 bases from V and 4 bases from J, with 12 bases between. The CDR3 extends over 15 amino acids. The germline V gene has CDR1 SNHLY and CDR2 FYNNEI. CDR3 residues: CASSEAGTWGYGYTF. The DNA for the CDR3 is TGTGCCAGCAGTGAAGCCGGAACGTGGGGCTATGGCTACACCTTC.

The rearrangement links TRBV6-5 to TRBJ1-2, with D possibly TRBD1 on 5 matching bases. From germline, CDR1 is MNHEY and CDR2 SVGAGI. CDR3 length: 15 amino acids. Trimming stripped 2 bases from V and 5 bases from J, with 15 bases between. This CDR3 is CASSYGGTAGYGYTF. In nucleotides, the CDR3 is TGTGCCAGCAGTTACGGGGGGACGGCGGGATATGGCTACACCTTC.

V is TRBV4-2 and J is TRBJ2-2, with D unresolved. Trimming removed 4 bases at V and 5 bases at J, with 20 bases between. There are 17 residues in the CDR3. The germline V gene encodes CDR1 LGHNA and CDR2 YNFKEQ. CDR3 DNA: TGTGCCAGCAGCCGCCAAGGGCTGACTGCTAGAACCGGGGAGCTGTTTTTT. Protein: CASSRQGLTARTGELFF.

This clone was seen a handful of times. The chain combines TRBV5-6 with TRBJ1-4, with D maybe TRBD1 (6 bases). V dropped 5 bases and J dropped 5 bases, with 10 bases sitting between them. The length of the CDR3 is 13 residues. The germline gives CDR1 SGHDT, CDR2 YYEEEE. CDR3 residues: CASRGQLNEKLFF. CDR3 nucleotides: TGTGCCAGCAGAGGACAGTTAAATGAAAAACTGTTTTTT.

The rearrangement uses TRBV2 and TRBJ1-2, with D maybe TRBD1 (5 bases). Trimming shortened V by 1 base and J by 7 bases, and 10 bases separated the two germline ends. This CDR3 has 13 residues. CDR1 is SNHLY and CDR2 is FYNNEI in the germline V gene. This CDR3 is CASSEGPGLGYTF. The CDR3 DNA follows: TGTGCCAGCAGTGAAGGGCCAGGGCTTGGCTACACCTTC.

The chain uses TRBV9 and TRBJ2-7; TRBD1 matches 10 bases. From germline, CDR1 is SGDLS and CDR2 YYNGEE. The junction had 5 bases not matched to a gene; V was cut back by 2 bases and J by 6 bases. The CDR3 totals 14 residues. The CDR3: CASSVRQGAGEQYF. The CDR3 DNA reads as TGTGCCAGCAGCGTTAGACAGGGGGCGGGCGAGCAGTACTTC.

This clone was recorded only once. The chain combines TRBV5-6 with TRBJ2-1, with TRBD1 identical over 10 bases. Germline V gene sequence: CDR1 SGHDT, CDR2 YYEEEE. The CDR3 extends over 15 amino acids. The V segment lost 4 bases and the J segment 9 bases; nucleotides outside the gene matches: 10. CDR3 sequence reads: CASSQPGQGPREQFF. The DNA for the CDR3 is TGTGCCAGCAGCCAGCCGGGACAGGGGCCCCGTGAGCAGTTCTTC.

This sequence joins TRBV9 and TRBJ2-1, with D hard to call. The V gene's germline CDR1 is SGDLS and CDR2 YYNGEE. The CDR3 is made up of 14 amino acids. V shed 0 bases and J shed 2 bases, with 6 bases lying between them. The CDR3 DNA reads TGTGCCAGCAGCGTAGGCCGGGCCTACAATGAGCAGTTCTTC. Amino acid sequence: CASSVGRAYNEQFF.

Only one count was recorded for this clone. The gene calls are TRBV5-4 and TRBJ2-3; 9 nucleotides match TRBD1. Per the germline V gene, CDR1 is SGHNT and CDR2 is YYREEE (reference sequence). The trim removed 2 bases at V and 4 bases at J, leaving 8 bases unmatched. CDR3 length: 16 residues. The CDR3 loop reads CASSFPRQGEADTQYF. CDR3 DNA: TGTGCCAGCAGCTTTCCCAGACAGGGGGAGGCAGATACGCAGTATTTT.

This chain uses TRBV6-1 with TRBJ1-2, with TRBD1 matching 7 bases. This CDR3 is built from 15 residues. V was clipped by 1 base and J by 9 bases; unmatched bases: 11. CDR1 MNHNS and CDR2 SASEGT come from the germline V gene. The CDR3 here is CASSEGSGTEVSYTF. CDR3 nucleotides: TGTGCCAGCAGTGAAGGTTCCGGGACAGAGGTGAGCTACACCTTC.

The chain joins TRBV19 to TRBJ2-6, with a possible D match to TRBD2 (5 bases). V was cut by 8 bases and J by 1 base, with 9 bases left in between. This CDR3 is built from 14 residues. CDR1 and CDR2 (germline): LNHDA, SQIVND (reference sequence). Here the CDR3 DNA reads TGTGCCAGTCACGAGGGTTCTGGGGCCAACGTCCTGACTTTC. Encoded protein: CASHEGSGANVLTF.

The gene calls are TRBV6-1 and TRBJ1-1; 7 nucleotides agree with TRBD1. The V gene's germline CDR1 is MNHNS and CDR2 SASEGT. With V trimmed by 3 bases and J by 7 bases, 14 bases remained unmatched. The CDR3 contains 16 residues. The CDR3 here is CASSDFSTGRVGEAFF. The CDR3 DNA reads as TGTGCCAGCAGTGACTTCTCGACAGGGAGGGTAGGTGAAGCTTTCTTT.

The chain has TRBV5-6 and TRBJ2-3; D is ambiguous. CDR1 and CDR2 (germline): SGHDT, YYEEEE. Trimming took 2 bases from V and 2 from J, leaving 9 bases between them. There are 14 residues in the CDR3. The CDR3 reads CASSFVRSTDTQYF. CDR3 nucleotides: TGTGCCAGCAGCTTCGTCAGGTCCACAGATACGCAGTATTTT.

This clone was found once. V gene TRBV5-1 combines with J gene TRBJ2-3; 13 nucleotides match TRBD2. Germline CDR1 SGHRS, CDR2 YFSETQ. The J segment lost 2 bases and the V segment lost 4 bases, leaving 4 bases of the junction unmatched. The CDR3 is 16 amino acids. CDR3 DNA sequence: TGCGCCAGCAGCCCCGGACTAGCGGGGGACACAGATACGCAGTATTTT. Translation: CASSPGLAGDTDTQYF.

This sequence joins TRBV7-2 and TRBJ1-6; D is possibly TRBD1 (5 bases). This CDR3 has 16 residues. Trimming removed 4 bases from V and 7 bases from J, with 17 bases in between. CDR1 SGHTA and CDR2 FQGNSA come from the germline V gene. CDR3 DNA sequence: TGTGCCAGCAGCTACTTTGTACGGGACCCAAATTCACCCCTCCACTTT. It is translated as CASSYFVRDPNSPLHF.

The CDR3 is CAWRGQKAFF. Written as DNA, the CDR3 is TGTGCCTGGAGGGGGCAGAAAGCTTTCTTT. V usage is TRBV30 and J usage is TRBJ1-1; possibly TRBD1 for D (5 bases). Trimming cost V 3 bases and J 9 bases, with 8 bases left between them. Germline V gives CDR1 GTSNPN, CDR2 SVGIG (reference sequence). The CDR3 consists of 10 residues. The full variable domain, its missing parts supplied by reference TRBV30 and TRBJ1-1, is SQTIHQWPATLVQPVGSPLSLECTVEGTSNPNLYWYRQAAGRGLQLLFYSVGIGQISSEVPQNLSASRPQDRQFILSSKKLLLSDSGFYLCAWRGQKAFFGQGTRLTVV.

This rearrangement joins TRBV7-8 to TRBJ2-5; D not resolved. Trimming shortened V by 5 bases and J by 3 bases, and 19 bases separated the two germline ends. Germline CDR1 and CDR2: SGHVS and FQNEAQ. This CDR3 has 16 residues. CDR3 DNA sequence: TGTGCCAGCAGCCTCTTCTCCTCGGACCGAGAAGAGACCCAGTACTTC. Its translation: CASSLFSSDREETQYF.

V usage is TRBV7-2 and J usage is TRBJ2-5, with 7 bases that match TRBD1. Losses at the gene ends were 0 bases for V and 7 bases for J; bases not matched to a gene: 8. This CDR3 has 15 residues. Per the germline V gene, CDR1 is SGHTA and CDR2 is FQGNSA. The CDR3 nucleotides are TGTGCCAGCAGCTTAGCGGGTAGGGGGCTCGGGACCCAGTACTTC. It is translated as CASSLAGRGLGTQYF.

The V call is TRBV18, the J call TRBJ2-5; TRBD1 agrees at 8 bases. This CDR3 has 15 amino acids. V shed 2 bases, J shed 2 bases, and the junction held 4 bases outside the gene matches. The germline gives CDR1 KGHSH, CDR2 LQKENI. CDR3 sequence reads: CASSPYRGLQETQYF. Written as DNA, the CDR3 is TGTGCCAGCTCACCATACAGGGGGTTACAAGAGACCCAGTACTTC.

This clone was detected a few times. This chain uses TRBV5-6 with TRBJ2-3; unclear D gene. V lost 5 bases and J lost 6, with 13 bases in between. The CDR3 sequence is 13 residues long. CDR1 is SGHDT and CDR2 is YYEEEE in the germline V gene. CDR3 nucleotide sequence: TGTGCCAGCAGTAGAGGTCGCTGGGATACGCAGTATTTT. Its protein is CASSRGRWDTQYF.

The chain links TRBV29-1 to TRBJ1-2, with D perhaps matching TRBD1 (6 bases). Germline CDR1 and CDR2: SQVTM and ANQGSEA. V lost 5 bases, J lost 1 base, and 11 bases lay in between. The CDR3 runs to 13 residues. CDR3 region: CSVTEGGNYGYTF. The CDR3 DNA follows: TGCAGCGTTACGGAGGGGGGTAACTATGGCTACACCTTC.

The V gene is TRBV5-1, the J gene TRBJ2-1, with D perhaps matching TRBD1 or TRBD2 (5 bases each). The CDR3 has 16 amino acids. The germline V gene encodes CDR1 SGHRS and CDR2 YFSETQ. V dropped 6 bases and J dropped 7 bases, with 23 bases sitting between them. This CDR3 reads CASNLIGTRGSNEQFF. The CDR3 nucleotides read TGCGCCAGCAATCTGATAGGGACCCGTGGGTCGAATGAGCAGTTCTTC.

This clone turned up a few times. The CDR3 sequence: CASSFPTGDTEAFF. CDR3 in DNA: TGTGCCAGCAGCTTTCCTACAGGGGACACTGAAGCTTTCTTT. V usage is TRBV5-6 and J usage is TRBJ1-1; 7 bases fit TRBD1. This CDR3 has 14 residues. CDR1 is SGHDT, CDR2 YYEEEE, per germline. After removal of 2 bases from V and 3 bases from J, the junction contained 4 bases not matched to a gene.